The text below deals with one TCR beta chain. TCRdb's table, derived via immunoSEQ multiplex PCR, lists solely in-frame clones and lacks some. Among around 170,000 clones, over 65% were seen once, and the ten largest hold about 3%. These data come from a study of blood T cell repertoires in COVID-19. This CDR3 contains 13 residues. Trimming stripped 4 bases from V and 2 bases from J, with 8 bases between. Germline CDR1 is MNHEY and CDR2 is SVGAGI. The sample comprised peripheral blood. This sequence was found in a woman older than 75 with acute or convalescent COVID-19. This rearrangement joins TRBV6-5 to TRBJ2-5; D is perhaps TRBD2 (6 bases). Here the CDR3 reads CASSFSGQETQYF. In DNA form, the CDR3 reads TGTGCCAGCAGTTTTAGCGGACAAGAGACCCAGTACTTC.